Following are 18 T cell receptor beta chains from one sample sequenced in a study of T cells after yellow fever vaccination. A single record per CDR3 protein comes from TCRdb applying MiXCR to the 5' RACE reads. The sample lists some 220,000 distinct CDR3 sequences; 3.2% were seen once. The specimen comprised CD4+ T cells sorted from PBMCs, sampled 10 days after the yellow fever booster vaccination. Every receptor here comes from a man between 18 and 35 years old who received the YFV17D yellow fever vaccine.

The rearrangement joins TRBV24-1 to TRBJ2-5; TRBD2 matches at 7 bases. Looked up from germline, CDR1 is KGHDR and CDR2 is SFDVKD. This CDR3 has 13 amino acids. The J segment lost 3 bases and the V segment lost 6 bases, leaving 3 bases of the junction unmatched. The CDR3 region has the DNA TGTGCCACCAGTCCCGGACTAGAAGAGACCCAGTACTTC. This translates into CATSPGLEETQYF.

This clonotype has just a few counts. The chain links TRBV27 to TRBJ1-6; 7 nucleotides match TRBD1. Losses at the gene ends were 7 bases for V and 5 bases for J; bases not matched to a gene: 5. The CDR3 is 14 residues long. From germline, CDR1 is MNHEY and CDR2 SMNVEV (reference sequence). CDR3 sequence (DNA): TGTGCCAGCACCTTGGGACAGCATAATTCACCCCTCCACTTT. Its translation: CASTLGQHNSPLHF.

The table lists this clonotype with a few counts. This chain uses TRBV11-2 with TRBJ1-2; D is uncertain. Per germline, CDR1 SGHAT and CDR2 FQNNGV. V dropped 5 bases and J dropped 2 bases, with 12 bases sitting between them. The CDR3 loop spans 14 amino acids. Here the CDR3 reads CASSPVGQNYGYTF. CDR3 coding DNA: TGTGCCAGCAGCCCCGTTGGGCAAAACTATGGCTACACCTTC.

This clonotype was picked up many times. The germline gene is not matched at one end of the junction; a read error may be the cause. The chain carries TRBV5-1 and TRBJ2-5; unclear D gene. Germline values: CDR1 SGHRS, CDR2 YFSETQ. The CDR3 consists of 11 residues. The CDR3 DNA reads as TGTGCCAGCAGCTTAAGAGAGACCCAGTACTTC. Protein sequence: CASSLRETQYF.

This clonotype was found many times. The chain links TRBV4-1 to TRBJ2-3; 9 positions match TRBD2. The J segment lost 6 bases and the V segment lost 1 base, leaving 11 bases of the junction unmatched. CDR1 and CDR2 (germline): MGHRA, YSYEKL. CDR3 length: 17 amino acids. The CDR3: CASSQVGTSSKRDTQYF. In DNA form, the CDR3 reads TGCGCCAGCAGCCAAGTGGGGACTAGCTCTAAACGGGATACGCAGTATTTT.

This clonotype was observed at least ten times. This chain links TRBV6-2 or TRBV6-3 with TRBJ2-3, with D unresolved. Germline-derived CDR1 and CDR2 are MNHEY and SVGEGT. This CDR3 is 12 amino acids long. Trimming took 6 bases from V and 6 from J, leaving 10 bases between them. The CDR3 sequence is CASSPREDTQYF. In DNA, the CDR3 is TGTGCCAGCAGCCCCCGTGAGGATACGCAGTATTTT.

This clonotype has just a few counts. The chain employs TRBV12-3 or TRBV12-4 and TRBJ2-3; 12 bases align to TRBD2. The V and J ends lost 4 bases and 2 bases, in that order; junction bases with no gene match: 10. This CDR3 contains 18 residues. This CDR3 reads CASSSGQLAGGVTDTQYF. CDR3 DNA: TGTGCCAGCAGTTCGGGACAGCTAGCGGGGGGGGTCACAGATACGCAGTATTTT.

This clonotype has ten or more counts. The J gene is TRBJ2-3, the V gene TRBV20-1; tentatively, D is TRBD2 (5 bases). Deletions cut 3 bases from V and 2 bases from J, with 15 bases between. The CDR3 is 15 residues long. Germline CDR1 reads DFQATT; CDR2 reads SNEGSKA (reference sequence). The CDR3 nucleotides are TGCAGTGCTAGCGCCCTAGCAATGGACACAGATACGCAGTATTTT. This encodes CSASALAMDTDTQYF.

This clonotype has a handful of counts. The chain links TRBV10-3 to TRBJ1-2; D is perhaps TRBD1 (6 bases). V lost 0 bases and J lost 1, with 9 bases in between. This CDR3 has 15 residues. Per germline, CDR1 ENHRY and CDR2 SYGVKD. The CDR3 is CAISESPQGNYGYTF. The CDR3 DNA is TGTGCCATCAGTGAGTCGCCACAGGGTAACTATGGCTACACCTTC.

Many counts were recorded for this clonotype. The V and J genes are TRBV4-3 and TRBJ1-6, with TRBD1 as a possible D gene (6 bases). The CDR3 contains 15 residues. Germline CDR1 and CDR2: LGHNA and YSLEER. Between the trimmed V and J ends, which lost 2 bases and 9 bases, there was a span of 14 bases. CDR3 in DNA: TGCGCCAGCAGCCAAAGGTTGCCGGGGGCTTCACCCCTCCACTTT. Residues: CASSQRLPGASPLHF.

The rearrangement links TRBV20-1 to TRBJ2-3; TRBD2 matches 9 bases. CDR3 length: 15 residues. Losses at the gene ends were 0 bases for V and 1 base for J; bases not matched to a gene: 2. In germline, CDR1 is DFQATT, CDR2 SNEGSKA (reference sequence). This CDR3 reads CSAREQRGGTDTQYF. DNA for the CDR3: TGCAGTGCTAGAGAACAGCGGGGGGGCACAGATACGCAGTATTTT.

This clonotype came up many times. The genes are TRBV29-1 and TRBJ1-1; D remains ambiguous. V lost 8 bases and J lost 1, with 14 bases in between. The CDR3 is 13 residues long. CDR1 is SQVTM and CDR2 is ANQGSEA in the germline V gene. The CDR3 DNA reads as TGCAGCTTTCGAAAGGGATCGAACACTGAAGCTTTCTTT. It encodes CSFRKGSNTEAFF.

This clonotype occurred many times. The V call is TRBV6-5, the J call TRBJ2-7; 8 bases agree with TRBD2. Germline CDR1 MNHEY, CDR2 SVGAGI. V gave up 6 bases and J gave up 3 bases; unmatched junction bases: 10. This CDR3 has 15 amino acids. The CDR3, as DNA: TGTGCCAGCAGCGGAAACCCGGGAGGGGACTACGAGCAGTACTTC. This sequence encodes CASSGNPGGDYEQYF.

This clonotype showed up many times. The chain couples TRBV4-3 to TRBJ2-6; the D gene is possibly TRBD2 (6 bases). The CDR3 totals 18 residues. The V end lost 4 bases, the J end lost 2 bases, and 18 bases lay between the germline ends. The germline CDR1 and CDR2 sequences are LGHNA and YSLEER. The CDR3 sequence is CASSRSPVWEAGANVLTF. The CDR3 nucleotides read TGCGCCAGCAGCCGTTCCCCGGTTTGGGAGGCTGGGGCCAACGTCCTGACTTTC.

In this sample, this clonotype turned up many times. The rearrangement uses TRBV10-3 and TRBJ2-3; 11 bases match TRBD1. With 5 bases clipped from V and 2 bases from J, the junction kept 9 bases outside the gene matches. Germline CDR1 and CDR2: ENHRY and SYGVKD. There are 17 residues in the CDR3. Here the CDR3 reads CAISMAGTGGFTDTQYF. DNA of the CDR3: TGTGCCATCAGTATGGCCGGGACAGGGGGTTTCACAGATACGCAGTATTTT.

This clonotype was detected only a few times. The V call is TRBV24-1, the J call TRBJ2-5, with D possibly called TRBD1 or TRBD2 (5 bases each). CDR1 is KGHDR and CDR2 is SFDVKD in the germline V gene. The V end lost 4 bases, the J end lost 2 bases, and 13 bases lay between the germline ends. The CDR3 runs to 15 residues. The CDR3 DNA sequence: TGTGCCACCAGTGACTACCGGGGCACACAAGAGACCCAGTACTTC. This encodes CATSDYRGTQETQYF.

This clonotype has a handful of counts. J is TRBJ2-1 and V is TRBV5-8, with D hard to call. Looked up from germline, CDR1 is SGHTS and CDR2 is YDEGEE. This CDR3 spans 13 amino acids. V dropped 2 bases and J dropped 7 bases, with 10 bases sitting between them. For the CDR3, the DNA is TGTGCCAGCAGCTTTTCCGTGGGAAATGAGCAGTTCTTC. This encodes CASSFSVGNEQFF.

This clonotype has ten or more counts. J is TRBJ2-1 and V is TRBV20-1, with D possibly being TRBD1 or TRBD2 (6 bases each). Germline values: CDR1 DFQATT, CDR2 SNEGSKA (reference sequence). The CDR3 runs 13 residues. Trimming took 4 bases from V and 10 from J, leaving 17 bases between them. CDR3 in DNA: TGCAGTGCTACTAGGGGGGTCAGAAAGGAGCAGTTCTTC. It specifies CSATRGVRKEQFF.